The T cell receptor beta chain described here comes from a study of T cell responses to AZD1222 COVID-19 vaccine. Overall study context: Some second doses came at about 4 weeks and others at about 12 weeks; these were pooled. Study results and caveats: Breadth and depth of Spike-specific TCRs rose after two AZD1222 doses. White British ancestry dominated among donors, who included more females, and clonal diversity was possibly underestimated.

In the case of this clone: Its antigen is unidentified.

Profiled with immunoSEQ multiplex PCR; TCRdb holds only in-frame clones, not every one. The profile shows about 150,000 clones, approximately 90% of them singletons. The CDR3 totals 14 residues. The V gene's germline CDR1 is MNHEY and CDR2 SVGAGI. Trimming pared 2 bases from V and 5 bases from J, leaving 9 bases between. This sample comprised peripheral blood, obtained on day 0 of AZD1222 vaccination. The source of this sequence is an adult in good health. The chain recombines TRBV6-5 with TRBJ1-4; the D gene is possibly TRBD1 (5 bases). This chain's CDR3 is CASSYGDPNEKLFF. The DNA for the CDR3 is TGTGCCAGCAGTTACGGGGACCCGAATGAAAAACTGTTTTTT.